This T cell receptor beta chain was obtained from a study of blood T cells in healthy people across ages. Points from the study as a whole: Fewer expanded clones and more diversity marked long-lived versus aged donors.

The CDR3 extends over 15 amino acids. Trimming removed 5 bases from V and 4 bases from J, with 16 bases in between. Combining a sample-barcoded 5' primer with a J-beta primer mix, a second PCR ran for roughly 6 to 12 cycles. Every sample gave at least 2.5 million paired-end reads containing CDR3. TCRdb itself ran the 5' RACE reads through MiXCR, one entry per CDR3 protein. This table holds about 1,600,000 distinct CDR3 sequences, approximately 42% found once. Comment on this clonotype: Its cognate antigen is unknown.

Researchers report isolating at least 7 million PBMCs per sample. The sequence was obtained from a woman aged 18-29 years in good health. Sequencing was done on a sample of blood. The chain carries TRBV12-3 or TRBV12-4 and TRBJ2-3; a weak D match, TRBD2 (5 bases). DNA for the CDR3: TGTGCCAGCAGTACGAAGGAGGCTTGGGCAGATACGCAGTATTTT. This gives the protein CASSTKEAWADTQYF.